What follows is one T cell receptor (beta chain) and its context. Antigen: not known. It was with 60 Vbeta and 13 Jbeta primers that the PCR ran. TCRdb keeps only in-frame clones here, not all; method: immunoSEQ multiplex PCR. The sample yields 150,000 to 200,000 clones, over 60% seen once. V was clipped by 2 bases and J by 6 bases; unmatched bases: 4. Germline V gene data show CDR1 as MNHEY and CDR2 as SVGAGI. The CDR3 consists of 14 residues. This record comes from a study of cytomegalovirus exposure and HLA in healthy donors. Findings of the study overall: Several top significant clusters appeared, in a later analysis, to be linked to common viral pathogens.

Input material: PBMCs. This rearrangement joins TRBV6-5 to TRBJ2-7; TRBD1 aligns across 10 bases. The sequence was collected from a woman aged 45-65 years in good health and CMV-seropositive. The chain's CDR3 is CASSYQGQGSEQYF. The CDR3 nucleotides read TGTGCCAGCAGTTACCAGGGACAGGGGAGCGAGCAGTACTTC.